This T cell receptor beta chain is drawn from a study of blood T cells in healthy people across ages. Overall study results and limits: More naive CD4+ cells and higher diversity were found in long-lived than in aged donors.

CDR3 length: 17 residues. CDR1 and CDR2 (germline): SGHRS, YFSETQ. V trimming: 7 bases; J trimming: 5 bases; junction bases outside the gene matches: 11. A second roughly 6 to 12 cycle PCR used barcoded and J-beta primers. Each CDR3 protein gets one entry after TCRdb re-called the 5' RACE reads with MiXCR. The data hold over a million distinct CDR3 sequences, with 45% observed a single time. Concerning this clonotype: The antigen is undetermined.

The sequenced material came from blood. The clonotype was recovered from a woman aged 55 to 70 in good health. This rearrangement joins TRBV5-1 to TRBJ2-1; 14 bases align to TRBD2. The CDR3 coding sequence is TGCGCCAGCGCTGAGGGGGGACTAGCGGGAGCTGACAATGAGCAGTTCTTC. Protein sequence: CASAEGGLAGADNEQFF.